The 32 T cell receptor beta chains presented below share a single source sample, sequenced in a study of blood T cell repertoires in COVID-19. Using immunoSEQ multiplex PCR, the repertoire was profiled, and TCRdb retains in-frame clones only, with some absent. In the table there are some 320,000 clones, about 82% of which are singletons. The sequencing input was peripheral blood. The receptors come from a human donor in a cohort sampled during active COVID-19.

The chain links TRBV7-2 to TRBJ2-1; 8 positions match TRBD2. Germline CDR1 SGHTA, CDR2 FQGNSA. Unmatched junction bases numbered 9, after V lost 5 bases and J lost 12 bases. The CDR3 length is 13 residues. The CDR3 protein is CASSRFSGARQFF. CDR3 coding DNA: TGTGCCAGCAGCCGGTTTAGCGGGGCCAGGCAGTTCTTC.

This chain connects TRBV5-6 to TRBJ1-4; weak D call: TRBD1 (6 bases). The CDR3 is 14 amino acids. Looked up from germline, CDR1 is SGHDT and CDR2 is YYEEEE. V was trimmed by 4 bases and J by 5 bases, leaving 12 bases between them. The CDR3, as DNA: TGTGCCAGCAGCCGGGACACGGTGAATGAAAAACTGTTTTTT. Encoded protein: CASSRDTVNEKLFF.

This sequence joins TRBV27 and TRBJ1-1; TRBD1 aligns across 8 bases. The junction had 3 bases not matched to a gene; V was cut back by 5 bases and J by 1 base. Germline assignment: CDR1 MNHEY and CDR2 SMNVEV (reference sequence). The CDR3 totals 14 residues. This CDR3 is CASSRTGRNTEAFF. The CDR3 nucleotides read TGTGCCAGCAGTCGGACAGGGAGGAACACTGAAGCTTTCTTT.

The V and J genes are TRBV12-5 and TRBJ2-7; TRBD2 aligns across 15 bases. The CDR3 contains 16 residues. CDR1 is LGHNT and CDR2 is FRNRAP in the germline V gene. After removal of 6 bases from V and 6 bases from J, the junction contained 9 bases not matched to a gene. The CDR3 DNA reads TGTGCTAGTGGCCCGGGACTAGCGGGGGGAAGGGGCGAGCAGTACTTC. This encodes CASGPGLAGGRGEQYF.

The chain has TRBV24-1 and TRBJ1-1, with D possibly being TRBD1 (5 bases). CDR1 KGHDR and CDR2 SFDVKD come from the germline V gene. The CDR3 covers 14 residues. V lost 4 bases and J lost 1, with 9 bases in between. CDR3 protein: CATSDRDSNTEAFF. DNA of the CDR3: TGTGCCACCAGTGACCGGGACTCGAACACTGAAGCTTTCTTT.

CDR3 residues: CASRILRGNSPLHF. CDR3 bases: TGTGCCAGCAGGATTCTGCGGGGTAATTCACCCCTCCACTTT. The chain has TRBV7-2 and TRBJ1-6, with no clear D. Trimming shortened V by 6 bases and J by 6 bases, and 12 bases separated the two germline ends. Germline assignment: CDR1 SGHTA and CDR2 FQGNSA. The CDR3 length is 14 residues. The full variable domain, completed using reference TRBV7-2 and TRBJ1-6, is GAGVSQSPSNKVTEKGKDVELRCDPISGHTALYWYRQSLGQGLEFLIYFQGNSAPDKSGLPSDRFSAERTGGSVSTLTIQRTQQEDSAVYLCASRILRGNSPLHFGNGTRLTVT.

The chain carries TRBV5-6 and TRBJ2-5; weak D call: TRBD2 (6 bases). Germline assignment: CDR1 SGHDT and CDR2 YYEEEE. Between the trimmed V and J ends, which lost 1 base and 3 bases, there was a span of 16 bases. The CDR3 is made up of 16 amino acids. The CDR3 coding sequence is TGTGCCAGCAGCTTGCGTGGCAGGACTAAAGAAGAGACCCAGTACTTC. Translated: CASSLRGRTKEETQYF.

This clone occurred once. CDR3 sequence (DNA): TGCGCCAGCAGCTCAAGACTAGCGGGGGAAAGGTCCTACGAGCAGTACTTC. The encoded protein is CASSSRLAGERSYEQYF. The chain has TRBV5-1 and TRBJ2-7; 12 bases map to TRBD2. Germline assignment: CDR1 SGHRS and CDR2 YFSETQ. V lost 3 bases, J lost 1 base, and 8 bases stayed unmatched. The CDR3 runs to 17 residues. The whole variable domain, filled in from reference TRBV5-1 and TRBJ2-7, reads KAGVTQTPRYLIKTRGQQVTLSCSPISGHRSVSWYQQTPGQGLQFLFEYFSETQRNKGNFPGRFSGRQFSNSRSEMNVSTLELGDSALYLCASSSRLAGERSYEQYFGPGTRLTVT.

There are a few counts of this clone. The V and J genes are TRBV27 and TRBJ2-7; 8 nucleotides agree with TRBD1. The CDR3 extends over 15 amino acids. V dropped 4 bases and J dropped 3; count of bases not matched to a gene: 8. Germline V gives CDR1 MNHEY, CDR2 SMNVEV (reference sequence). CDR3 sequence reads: CASSWQTGDGYEQYF. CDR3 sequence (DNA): TGTGCCAGCAGTTGGCAGACAGGGGACGGCTACGAGCAGTACTTC.

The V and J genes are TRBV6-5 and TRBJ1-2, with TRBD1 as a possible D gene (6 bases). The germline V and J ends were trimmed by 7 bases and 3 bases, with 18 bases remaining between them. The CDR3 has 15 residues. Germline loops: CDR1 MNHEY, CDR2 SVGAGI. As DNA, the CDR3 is TGTGCCAGCATGACAGGCTTACTCTCAGACTATGGCTACACCTTC. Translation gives CASMTGLLSDYGYTF.

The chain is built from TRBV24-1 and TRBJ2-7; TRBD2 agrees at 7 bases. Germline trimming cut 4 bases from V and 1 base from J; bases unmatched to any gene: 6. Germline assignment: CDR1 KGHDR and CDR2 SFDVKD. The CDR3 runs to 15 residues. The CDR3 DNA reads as TGTGCCACCAGTGACTCGAGCGGGAAATCCTACGAGCAGTACTTC. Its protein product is CATSDSSGKSYEQYF.

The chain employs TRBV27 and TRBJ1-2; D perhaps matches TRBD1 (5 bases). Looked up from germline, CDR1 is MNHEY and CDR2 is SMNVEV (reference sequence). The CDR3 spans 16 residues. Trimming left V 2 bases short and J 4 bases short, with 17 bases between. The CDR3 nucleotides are TGTGCCAGCAGTTTAAGGCAGGGTGCCGGTGGCTATGGCTACACCTTC. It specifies CASSLRQGAGGYGYTF.

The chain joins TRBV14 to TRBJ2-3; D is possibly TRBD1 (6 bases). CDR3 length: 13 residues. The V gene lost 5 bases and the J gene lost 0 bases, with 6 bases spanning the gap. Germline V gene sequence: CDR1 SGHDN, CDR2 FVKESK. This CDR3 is CASSRGSTDTQYF. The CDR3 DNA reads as TGTGCCAGCAGCAGGGGGAGCACAGATACGCAGTATTTT. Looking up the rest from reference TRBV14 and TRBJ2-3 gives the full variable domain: EAGVTQFPSHSVIEKGQTVTLRCDPISGHDNLYWYRRVMGKEIKFLLHFVKESKQDESGMPNNRFLAERTGGTYSTLKVQPAELEDSGVYFCASSRGSTDTQYFGPGTRLTVL.

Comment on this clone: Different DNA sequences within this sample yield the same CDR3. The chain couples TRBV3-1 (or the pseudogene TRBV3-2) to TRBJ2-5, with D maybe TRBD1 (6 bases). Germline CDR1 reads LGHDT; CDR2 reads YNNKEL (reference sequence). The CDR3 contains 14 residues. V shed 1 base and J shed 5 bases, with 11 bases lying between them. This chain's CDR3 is CASSQGGGGETQYF. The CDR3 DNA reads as TGTGCCAGCAGCCAAGGTGGGGGCGGGGAGACCCAGTACTTC.

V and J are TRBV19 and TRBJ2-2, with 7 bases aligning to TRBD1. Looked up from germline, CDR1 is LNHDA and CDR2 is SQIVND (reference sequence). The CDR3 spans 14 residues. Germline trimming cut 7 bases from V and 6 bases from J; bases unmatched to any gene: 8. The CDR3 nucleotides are TGTGCCAGTATCCTAAAGGGGGCTGCCGGGGAGCTGTTTTTT. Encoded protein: CASILKGAAGELFF.

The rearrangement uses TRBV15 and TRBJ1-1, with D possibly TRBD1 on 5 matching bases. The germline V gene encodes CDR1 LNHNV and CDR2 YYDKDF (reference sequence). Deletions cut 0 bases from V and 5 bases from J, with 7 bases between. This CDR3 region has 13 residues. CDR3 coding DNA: TGTGCCACCAGCAGAGATAAGGGGACTGAAGCTTTCTTT. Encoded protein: CATSRDKGTEAFF.

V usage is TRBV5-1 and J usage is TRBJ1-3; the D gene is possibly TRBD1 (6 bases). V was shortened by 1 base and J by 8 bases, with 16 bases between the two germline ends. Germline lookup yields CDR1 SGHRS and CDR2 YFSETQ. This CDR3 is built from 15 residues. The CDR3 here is CASSLSNREGDTIYF. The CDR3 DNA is TGCGCCAGCAGCTTGTCAAACAGGGAGGGGGACACCATATATTTT.

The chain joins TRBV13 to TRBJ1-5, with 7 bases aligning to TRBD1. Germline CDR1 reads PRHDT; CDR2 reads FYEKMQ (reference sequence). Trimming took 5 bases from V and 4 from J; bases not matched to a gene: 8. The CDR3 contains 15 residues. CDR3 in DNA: TGTGCCAGCAGCGATTCCAACAGGGGTAATCAGCCCCAGCATTTT. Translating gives CASSDSNRGNQPQHF.

This chain's CDR3 is CASSMWTGDSPLHF. CDR3 sequence (DNA): TGTGCCAGTAGTATGTGGACAGGGGATTCACCCCTCCACTTT. The V and J genes are TRBV19 and TRBJ1-6, with 9 nucleotides matching TRBD1. CDR1 is LNHDA and CDR2 is SQIVND in the germline V gene (reference sequence). The CDR3 covers 14 residues. V lost 3 bases to trimming and J lost 8 bases; unmatched junction nucleotides: 2.

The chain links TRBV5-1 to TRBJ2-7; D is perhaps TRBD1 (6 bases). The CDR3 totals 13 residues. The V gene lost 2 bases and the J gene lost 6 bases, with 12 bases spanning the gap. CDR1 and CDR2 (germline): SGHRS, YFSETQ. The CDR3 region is CASSFGQSGEQYF. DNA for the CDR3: TGCGCCAGCAGCTTTGGACAGTCCGGCGAGCAGTACTTC.

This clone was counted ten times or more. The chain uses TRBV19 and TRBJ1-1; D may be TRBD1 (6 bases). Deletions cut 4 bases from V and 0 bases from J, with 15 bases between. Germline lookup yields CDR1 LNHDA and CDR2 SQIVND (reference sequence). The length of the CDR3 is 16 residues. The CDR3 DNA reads TGTGCCAGTAGTACCATGGACAGCGCTATGAACACTGAAGCTTTCTTT. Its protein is CASSTMDSAMNTEAFF.

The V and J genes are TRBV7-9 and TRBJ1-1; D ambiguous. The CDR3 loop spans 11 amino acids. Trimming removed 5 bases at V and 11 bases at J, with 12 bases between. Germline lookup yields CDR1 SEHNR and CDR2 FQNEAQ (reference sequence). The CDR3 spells CASSIPPSAFF. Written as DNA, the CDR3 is TGTGCCAGCAGCATTCCCCCGAGCGCTTTCTTT.

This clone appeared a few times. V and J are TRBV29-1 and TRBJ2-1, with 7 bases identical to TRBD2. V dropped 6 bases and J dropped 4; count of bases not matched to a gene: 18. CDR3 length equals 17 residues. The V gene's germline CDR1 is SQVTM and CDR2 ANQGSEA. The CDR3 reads CSVPEYRLAGPYNEQFF. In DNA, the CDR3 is TGCAGCGTACCAGAGTACCGTTTAGCGGGTCCTTACAATGAGCAGTTCTTC.

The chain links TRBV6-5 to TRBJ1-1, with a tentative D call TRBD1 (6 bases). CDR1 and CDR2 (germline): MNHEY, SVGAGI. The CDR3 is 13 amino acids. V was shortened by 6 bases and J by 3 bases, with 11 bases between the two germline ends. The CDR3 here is CASSPGQHTEAFF. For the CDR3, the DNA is TGTGCCAGCAGCCCCGGACAGCACACTGAAGCTTTCTTT.

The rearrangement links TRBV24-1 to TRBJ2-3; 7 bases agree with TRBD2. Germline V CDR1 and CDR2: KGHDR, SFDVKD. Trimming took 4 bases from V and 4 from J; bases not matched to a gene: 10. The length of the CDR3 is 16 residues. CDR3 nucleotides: TGTGCCACCAGTGACCCCGGGAGTGGGGGGGCAGATACGCAGTATTTT. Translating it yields CATSDPGSGGADTQYF.

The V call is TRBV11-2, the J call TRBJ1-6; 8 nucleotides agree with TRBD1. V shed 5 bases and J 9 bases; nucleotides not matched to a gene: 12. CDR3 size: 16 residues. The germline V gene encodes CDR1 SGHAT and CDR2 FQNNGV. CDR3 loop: CASSLTTGEKGSPLHF. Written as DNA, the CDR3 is TGTGCCAGCAGCCTCACGACAGGGGAAAAGGGTTCACCCCTCCACTTT.

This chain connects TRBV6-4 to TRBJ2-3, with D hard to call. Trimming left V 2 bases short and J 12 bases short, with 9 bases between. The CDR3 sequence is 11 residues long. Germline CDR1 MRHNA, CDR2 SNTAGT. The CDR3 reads CASSDGPAQYF. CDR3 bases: TGTGCCAGCAGTGACGGGCCAGCCCAGTATTTT.

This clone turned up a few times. CDR3 bases: TGTGCCAGCAGCGTGGACACGAACACTGAAGCTTTCTTT. Residues: CASSVDTNTEAFF. The gene calls are TRBV7-3 and TRBJ1-1; a weak D match, TRBD1 (5 bases). The CDR3 spans 13 residues. V shed 5 bases and J shed 1 base, with 8 bases lying between them. The germline gives CDR1 SGHTA, CDR2 FQGTGA. Based on the CDR3 plus reference TRBV7-3 and TRBJ1-1, the full variable domain is GAGVSQTPSNKVTEKGKYVELRCDPISGHTALYWYRQSLGQGPEFLIYFQGTGAADDSGLPNDRFFAVRPEGSVSTLKIQRTERGDSAVYLCASSVDTNTEAFFGQGTRLTVV.

The CDR3: CASSLAGNNQPQHF. The CDR3 region has the DNA TGTGCCAGCAGCTTAGCAGGGAACAATCAGCCCCAGCATTTT. V is TRBV11-2 and J is TRBJ1-5; TRBD1 might be the D (5 bases). Germline loops: CDR1 SGHAT, CDR2 FQNNGV. V was shortened by 1 base and J by 3 bases, with 7 bases between the two germline ends. The CDR3 runs 14 residues.

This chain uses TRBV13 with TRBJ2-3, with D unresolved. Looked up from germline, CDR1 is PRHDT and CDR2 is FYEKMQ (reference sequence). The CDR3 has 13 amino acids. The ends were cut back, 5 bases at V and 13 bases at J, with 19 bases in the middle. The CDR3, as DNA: TGTGCCAGCAGCCAAAGGTATGGGCCTTCGGAGTATTTT. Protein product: CASSQRYGPSEYF.

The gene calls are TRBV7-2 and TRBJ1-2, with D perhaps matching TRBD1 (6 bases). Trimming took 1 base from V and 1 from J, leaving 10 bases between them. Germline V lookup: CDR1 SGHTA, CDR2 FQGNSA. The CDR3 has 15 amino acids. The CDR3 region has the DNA TGTGCCAGCAGCTTAGTACAGGGCTATAACTATGGCTACACCTTC. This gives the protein CASSLVQGYNYGYTF.

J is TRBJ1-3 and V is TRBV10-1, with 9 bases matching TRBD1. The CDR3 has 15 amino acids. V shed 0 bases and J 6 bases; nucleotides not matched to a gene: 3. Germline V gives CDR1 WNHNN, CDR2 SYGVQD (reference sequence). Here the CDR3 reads CASSESGQGVNTIYF. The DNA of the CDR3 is TGCGCCAGCAGTGAGTCGGGACAGGGCGTAAACACCATATATTTT.